This TCR beta chain was observed in a study of T-cell memory formation after mild COVID-19 (dated by TCRdb to about 2021). Regarding the complete study: Most TCR sequence clusters were specific to one of the two donors. In two donors, T-cell clones that expanded and contracted after mild COVID-19 were tracked by sequencing TCRalpha and TCRbeta repertoires over time. Two young, previously healthy adult volunteers made up the cohort, one male and one female. Findings and caveats that apply to the study as a whole: Only two mild cases were covered in the study, and larger cohorts including severe cases with pre-infection samples were considered necessary. Contracting CD4+ clones were found mainly in CM and EM memory subsets, while CD8+ clones were enriched in EMRA. The second-wave clones that peaked on day 37 were not confirmed to be SARS-CoV-2 specific. Some responding clones were detected in pre-infection memory, which suggested that pre-existing cross-reactive memory T cells had joined the SARS-CoV-2 response. Clones contracting from day 15 to 85 had balanced CD4/CD8 phenotypes, while a second wave expanding from day 15 to 37 was biased towards CD4+.

There are 16 amino acids in the CDR3, from cysteine to phenylalanine inclusive. CDR3 DNA only is kept here, 48 bases in frame from base 1. Trimmed from V: 4 bases; trimmed from J: 1 base; junction bases lacking a gene match: 6. Per the germline V gene (reference sequence), SEHNR is the CDR1 and FQNEAQ is the CDR2. This clonotype was recorded a few times. Its target antigen remains unknown. No clone much larger than this one lies a single base away; base qualities are absent. Sequencing relied on an Illumina NovaSeq 6000. TCRalpha and TCRbeta cDNA libraries were built by 5'RACE with constant-segment primers, adding sample barcodes and unique molecular identifiers. Trizol reagent was used to extract RNA from every sample. Libraries were amplified in two PCR steps, with a second sample barcode and Illumina TruSeq adapters added in the second step. The libraries were sequenced on an Illumina NovaSeq using 2 x 150 bp paired-end reads. The study's own analysis went as follows. Demultiplexing of reads and collapsing into UMI-guided consensus sequences were performed with migec v1.2.7. With mixcr v2.1.11, UMI consensuses were aligned to TRA and TRB V and J templates and assembled into clonotypes. Expanded or contracted clonotypes were those called significant by both edgeR and NoisET, with noise models trained on biological replicates. For edgeR calls, the thresholds were a false discovery rate-adjusted p below 0.01 and a log2 fold-change of 1. As an exploratory analysis of dynamics, max-normalized trajectories of the 1000 most abundant clonotypes were examined with PCA combined with hierarchical clustering. Separately sequenced CD4+ and CD8+ repertoires were used to assign the CD4 or CD8 phenotype of responding clones. TCRdb reran the public reads through fastp at Q25 and MiXCR, keeping productive beta chains. Duplicate CDR3 protein sequences are folded into a single record with the most common DNA and genes. TCRdb assigned the V and J calls; the authors' analysis was not used. Counted in this sample were around 90,000 distinct CDR3 sequences; over 13% of them appeared once. The ten largest make up around two fifths of the sample.

PBMCs were isolated by Ficoll-Paque density gradient centrifugation. The V and J genes are TRBV7-9 and TRBJ1-1; a stretch of 10 junction bases matches TRBD1. The source material was PBMCs or a T cell subset sorted from them (not recorded which). This clonotype originated in a man between 18 and 35 years old who had mild COVID-19 (a few samples of this study predate the infection). The sample titles of this study are shuffled in the database, so cell type and time point are left out; the donor was told from shared clones. This receptor carries the CDR3 CASSWRQGAGNTEAFF. The DNA sequence is as follows: TGTGCCAGCAGCTGGAGACAGGGGGCCGGGAACACTGAAGCTTTCTTT. Outside the CDR3, residues come from the reference TRBV7-9 and TRBJ1-1 proteins, so the full variable domain is: DTGVSQNPRHKITKRGQNVTFRCDPISEHNRLYWYRQTLGQGPEFLTYFQNEAQLEKSRLLSDRFSAERPKGSFSTLEIQRTEQGDSAMYLCASSWRQGAGNTEAFFGQGTRLTVV.